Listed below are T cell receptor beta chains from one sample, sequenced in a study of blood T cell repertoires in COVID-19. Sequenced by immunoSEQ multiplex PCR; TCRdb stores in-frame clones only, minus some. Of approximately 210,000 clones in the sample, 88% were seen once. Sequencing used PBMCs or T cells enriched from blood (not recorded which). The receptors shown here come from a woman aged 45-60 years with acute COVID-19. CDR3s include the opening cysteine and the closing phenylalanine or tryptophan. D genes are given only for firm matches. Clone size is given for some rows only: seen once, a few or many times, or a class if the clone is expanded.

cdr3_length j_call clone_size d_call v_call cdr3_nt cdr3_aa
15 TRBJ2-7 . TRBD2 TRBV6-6 TGTGCCAGCAGGCCTAGCGGGAGCTCCCCCTACGAGCAGTACTTC CASRPSGSSPYEQYF
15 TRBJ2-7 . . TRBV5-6 TGTGCCAGCAGCTTGACGGGAAACGGGGGAAGTGAGCAGTACTTC CASSLTGNGGSEQYF
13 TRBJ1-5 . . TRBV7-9 TGTGCCAGCAGCTTACAGGGTGGACAGCCCCAGCATTTT CASSLQGGQPQHF
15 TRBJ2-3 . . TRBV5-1 TGCGCCAGCAGCTTGGGTATTAGTTCGCCGGATACGCAGTATTTT CASSLGISSPDTQYF
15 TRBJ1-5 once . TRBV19 TGTGCCAGTAGTACGGGGGAGGCCCGTGGTCAGCCCCAGCATTTT CASSTGEARGQPQHF
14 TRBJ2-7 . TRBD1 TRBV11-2 TGTGCCAGCAGCTTAGGGGACAGTTTGAACGAGCAGTACTTC CASSLGDSLNEQYF
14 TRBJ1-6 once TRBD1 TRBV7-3 TGTGCCAGCAGCGGACAGGGTGTCGGTTCACCCCTCCACTTT CASSGQGVGSPLHF
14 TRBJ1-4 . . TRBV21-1 TGTGCCAGCGGCGTGACAGCAACTAATGAAAAACTGTTTTTT CASGVTATNEKLFF
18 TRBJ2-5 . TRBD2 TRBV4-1 TGCGCCAGCAGCCAAGGGCTAGCGGGAGCCGGGCCGCAAGAGACCCAGTACTTC CASSQGLAGAGPQETQYF
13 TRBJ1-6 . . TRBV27 TGTGCCAGCAGTTCAGGAGGAGGCTCACCCCTCCACTTT CASSSGGGSPLHF
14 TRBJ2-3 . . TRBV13 TGTGCCAGCAGCCCCAGGGTACTCGCAGATACGCAGTATTTT CASSPRVLADTQYF
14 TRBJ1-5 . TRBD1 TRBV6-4 TGTGCCAGCAGTATGACAGGGCAGGCTCAGCCCCAGCATTTT CASSMTGQAQPQHF
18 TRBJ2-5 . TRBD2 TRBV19 TGTGCCAGTAGTATAGATGGTCCGGCGCGGGAGGGGGAGGAGACCCAGTACTTC CASSIDGPAREGEETQYF
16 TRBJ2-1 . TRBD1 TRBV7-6 TGTGCCAGCAGCTTAGCGGCAGGGGGTTCGTACAATGAGCAGTTCTTC CASSLAAGGSYNEQFF
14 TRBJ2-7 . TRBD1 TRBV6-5 TGTGCCAGCAGTAGGGCACAGGGGGCTTACGAGCAGTACTTC CASSRAQGAYEQYF
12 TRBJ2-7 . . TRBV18 TGTGCCAGCTCACCCACAGGGCGCGAGCAGTACTTC CASSPTGREQYF
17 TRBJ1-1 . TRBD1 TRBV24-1 TGTGCCACCAGTGATTCTGGGGGAACAGGGGCAAACACTGAAGCTTTCTTT CATSDSGGTGANTEAFF
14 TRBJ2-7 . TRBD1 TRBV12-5 TGTGCTAGTGGGACAGGGGGCGCAAGGGGCGAGCAGTACTTC CASGTGGARGEQYF
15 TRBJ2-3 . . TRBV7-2 TGTGCCAGCAGCTCTCAGCGGCGGGTTTCAGATACGCAGTATTTT CASSSQRRVSDTQYF
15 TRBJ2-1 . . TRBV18 TGTGCCAGCTCACATAGGAGCGGCCCCTACAATGAGCAGTTCTTC CASSHRSGPYNEQFF